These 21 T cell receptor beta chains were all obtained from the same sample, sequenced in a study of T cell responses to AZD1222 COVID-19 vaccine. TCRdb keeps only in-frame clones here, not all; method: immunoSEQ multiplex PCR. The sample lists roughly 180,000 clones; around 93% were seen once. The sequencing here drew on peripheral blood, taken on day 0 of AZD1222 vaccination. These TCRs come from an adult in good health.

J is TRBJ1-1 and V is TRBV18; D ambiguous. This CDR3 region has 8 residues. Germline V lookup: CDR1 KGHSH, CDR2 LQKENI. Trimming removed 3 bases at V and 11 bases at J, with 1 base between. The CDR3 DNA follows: TGTGCCAGCTCACCCGCTTTCTTT. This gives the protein CASSPAFF.

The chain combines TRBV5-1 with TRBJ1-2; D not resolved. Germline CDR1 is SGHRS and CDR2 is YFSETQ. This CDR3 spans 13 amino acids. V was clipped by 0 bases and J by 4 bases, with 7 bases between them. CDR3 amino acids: CASSLASGYGYTF. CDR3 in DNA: TGCGCCAGCAGCTTGGCCTCCGGCTATGGCTACACCTTC.

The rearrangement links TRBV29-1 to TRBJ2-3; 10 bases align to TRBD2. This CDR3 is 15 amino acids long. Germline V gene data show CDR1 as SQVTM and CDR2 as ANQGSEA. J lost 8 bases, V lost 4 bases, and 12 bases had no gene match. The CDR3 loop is CSVGRGASGRGTQYF. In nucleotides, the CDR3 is TGCAGCGTTGGGCGGGGGGCTAGCGGGAGAGGTACGCAGTATTTT.

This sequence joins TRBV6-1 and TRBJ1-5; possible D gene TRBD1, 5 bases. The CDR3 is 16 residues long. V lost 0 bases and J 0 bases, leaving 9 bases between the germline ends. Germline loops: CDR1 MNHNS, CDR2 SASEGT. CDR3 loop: CASSEARGISNQPQHF. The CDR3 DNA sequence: TGTGCCAGCAGTGAAGCAAGGGGAATTAGCAATCAGCCCCAGCATTTT.

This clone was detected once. CDR3 nucleotides: TGTGCCAGCAGTTTTGTGACAGCGAGCAATCAGCCCCAGCATTTT. Its protein is CASSFVTASNQPQHF. This chain joins TRBV28 and TRBJ1-5; D is perhaps TRBD1 (5 bases). Germline-derived CDR1 and CDR2 are MDHEN and SYDVKM. V was pared by 3 bases and J by 1 base, with 10 bases between. This CDR3 has 15 residues.

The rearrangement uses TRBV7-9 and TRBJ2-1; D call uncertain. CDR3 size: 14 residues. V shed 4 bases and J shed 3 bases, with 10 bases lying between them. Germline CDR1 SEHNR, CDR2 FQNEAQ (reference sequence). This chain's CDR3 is CASSSRLLYNEQFF. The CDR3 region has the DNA TGTGCCAGCAGCTCCCGTCTCCTCTACAATGAGCAGTTCTTC.

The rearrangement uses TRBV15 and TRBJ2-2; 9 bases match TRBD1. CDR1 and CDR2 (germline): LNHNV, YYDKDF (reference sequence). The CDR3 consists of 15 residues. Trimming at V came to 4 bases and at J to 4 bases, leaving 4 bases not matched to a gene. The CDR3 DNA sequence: TGTGCCACCAGCACCGGGACAGGGTCCACCGGGGAGCTGTTTTTT. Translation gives CATSTGTGSTGELFF.

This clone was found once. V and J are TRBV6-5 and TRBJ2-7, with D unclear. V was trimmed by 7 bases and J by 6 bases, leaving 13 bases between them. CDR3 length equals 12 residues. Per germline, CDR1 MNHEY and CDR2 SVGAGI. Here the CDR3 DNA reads TGTGCCAGCACCGGAACACTTCGCGAGCAGTACTTC. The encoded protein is CASTGTLREQYF.

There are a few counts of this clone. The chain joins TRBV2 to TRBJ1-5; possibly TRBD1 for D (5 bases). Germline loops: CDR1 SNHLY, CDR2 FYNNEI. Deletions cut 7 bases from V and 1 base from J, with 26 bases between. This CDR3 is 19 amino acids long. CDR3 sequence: CASNLSGGRAVVSNQPQHF. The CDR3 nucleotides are TGTGCCAGCAACCTCTCCGGGGGACGGGCGGTTGTGAGCAATCAGCCCCAGCATTTT.

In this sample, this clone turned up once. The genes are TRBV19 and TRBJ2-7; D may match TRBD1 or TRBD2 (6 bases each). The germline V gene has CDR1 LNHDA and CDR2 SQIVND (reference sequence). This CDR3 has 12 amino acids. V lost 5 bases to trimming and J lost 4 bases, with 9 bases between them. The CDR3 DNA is TGTGCCAGTAGTTCGGGGGCTTACGAGCAGTACTTC. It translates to CASSSGAYEQYF.

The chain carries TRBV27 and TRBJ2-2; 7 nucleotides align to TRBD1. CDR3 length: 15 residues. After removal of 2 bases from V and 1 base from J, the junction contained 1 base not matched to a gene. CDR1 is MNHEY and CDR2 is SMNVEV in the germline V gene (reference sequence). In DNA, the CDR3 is TGTGCCAGCAGTTTAACAGGGGTGAACACCGGGGAGCTGTTTTTT. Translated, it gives CASSLTGVNTGELFF.

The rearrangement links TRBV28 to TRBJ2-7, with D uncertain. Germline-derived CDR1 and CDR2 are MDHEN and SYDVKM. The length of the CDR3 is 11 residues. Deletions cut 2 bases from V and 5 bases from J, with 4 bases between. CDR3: CASSLIHEQYF. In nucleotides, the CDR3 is TGTGCCAGCAGTTTAATTCACGAGCAGTACTTC.

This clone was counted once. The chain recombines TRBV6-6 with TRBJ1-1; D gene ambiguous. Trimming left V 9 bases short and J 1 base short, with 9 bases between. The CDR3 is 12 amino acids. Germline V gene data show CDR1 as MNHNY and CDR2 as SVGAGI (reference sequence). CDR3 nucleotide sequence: TGTGCCAGTTGCGGGCGGAACACTGAAGCTTTCTTT. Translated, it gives CASCGRNTEAFF.

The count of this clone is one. The CDR3 DNA reads as TGTGCCACCAGGAGTCGGGATACGCAGTATTTT. Protein sequence: CATRSRDTQYF. This sequence joins TRBV15 and TRBJ2-3, with D hard to call. The CDR3 covers 11 residues. Germline V CDR1 and CDR2: LNHNV, YYDKDF (reference sequence). Trimming shortened V by 6 bases and J by 6 bases, and 7 bases separated the two germline ends.

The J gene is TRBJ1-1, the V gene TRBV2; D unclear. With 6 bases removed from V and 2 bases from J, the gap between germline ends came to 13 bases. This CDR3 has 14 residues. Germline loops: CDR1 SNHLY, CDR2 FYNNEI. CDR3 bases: TGTGCCAGCAGGGTTCAGGTGGATAACACTGAAGCTTTCTTT. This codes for CASRVQVDNTEAFF.

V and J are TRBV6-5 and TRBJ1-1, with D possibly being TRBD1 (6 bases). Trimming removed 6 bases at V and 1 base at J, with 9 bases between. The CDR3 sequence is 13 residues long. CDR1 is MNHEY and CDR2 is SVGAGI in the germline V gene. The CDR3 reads CASSDRWNTEAFF. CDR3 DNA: TGTGCCAGCAGCGACAGGTGGAACACTGAAGCTTTCTTT.

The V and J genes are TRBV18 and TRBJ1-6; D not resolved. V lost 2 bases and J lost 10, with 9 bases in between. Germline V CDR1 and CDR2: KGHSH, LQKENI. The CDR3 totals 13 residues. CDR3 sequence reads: CASSPNGESPLHF. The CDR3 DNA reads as TGTGCCAGCTCACCAAATGGGGAATCACCCCTCCACTTT.

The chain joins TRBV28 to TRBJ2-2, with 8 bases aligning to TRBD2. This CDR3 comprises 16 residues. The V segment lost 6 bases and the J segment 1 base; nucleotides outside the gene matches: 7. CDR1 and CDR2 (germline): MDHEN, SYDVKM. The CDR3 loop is CASRAPLAGNTGELFF. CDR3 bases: TGTGCCAGCAGAGCCCCCCTAGCGGGGAACACCGGGGAGCTGTTTTTT. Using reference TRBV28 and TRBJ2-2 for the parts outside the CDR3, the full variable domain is DVKVTQSSRYLVKRTGEKVFLECVQDMDHENMFWYRQDPGLGLRLIYFSYDVKMKEKGDIPEGYSVSREKKERFSLILESASTNQTSMYLCASRAPLAGNTGELFFGEGSRLTVL.

Here the CDR3 reads CASSTTDEQFF. The CDR3, as DNA: TGTGCCAGCAGCACCACGGATGAGCAGTTCTTC. The rearrangement uses TRBV12-3 or TRBV12-4 and TRBJ2-1; D is unresolved. Trimming removed 6 bases at V and 8 bases at J, with 8 bases between. The CDR3 spans 11 residues.

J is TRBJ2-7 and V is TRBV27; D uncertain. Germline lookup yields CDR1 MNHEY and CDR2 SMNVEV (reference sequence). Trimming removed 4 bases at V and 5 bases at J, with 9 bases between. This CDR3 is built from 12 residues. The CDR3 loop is CASSSMINEQYF. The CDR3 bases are TGTGCCAGCAGTTCGATGATTAACGAGCAGTACTTC.

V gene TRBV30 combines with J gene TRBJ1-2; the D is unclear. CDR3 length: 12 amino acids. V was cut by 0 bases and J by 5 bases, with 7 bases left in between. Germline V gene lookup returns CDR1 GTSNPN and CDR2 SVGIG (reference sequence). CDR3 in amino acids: CAWSVSGYGYTF. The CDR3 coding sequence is TGTGCCTGGAGTGTCTCCGGATATGGCTACACCTTC.